Listed here are 29 T cell receptor beta chains from one sample, sequenced in a study of cytomegalovirus exposure and HLA in healthy donors. The PCR used 60 Vbeta and 13 Jbeta primers. Sequencing used immunoSEQ multiplex PCR; TCRdb keeps in-frame clones, though not all of them. The table lists 170,000 or so clones, roughly three quarters of them singletons. The material sequenced was PBMCs. The receptor source for this set is a woman aged 45-65 years in good health and CMV-seropositive.

This chain connects TRBV28 to TRBJ1-6; D not certain. The CDR3 length is 15 residues. Trimming stripped 10 bases from V and 5 bases from J, with 18 bases between. CDR1 and CDR2 (germline): MDHEN, SYDVKM. For the CDR3, the DNA is TGTGCCACCTCGGAGCGGACGGCAGATAATTCACCCCTCCACTTT. Translated, it gives CATSERTADNSPLHF.

This chain links TRBV7-6 with TRBJ2-2, with D perhaps TRBD1 (6 bases). V shed 5 bases and J shed 7 bases, with 11 bases lying between them. CDR1 and CDR2 (germline): SGHVS, FNYEAQ. This CDR3 has 13 residues. CDR3 DNA sequence: TGTGCCAGCAGCGCCAGGGGAGTCGGGGAGCTGTTTTTT. Translated, it gives CASSARGVGELFF.

A remark on this clone: This same CDR3 is encoded by further DNA sequences in the sample. In nucleotides, the CDR3 is TGTGCCAGAGGGAGGACAGGCAAGTCACCCCTCCACTTT. Translated: CARGRTGKSPLHF. The J gene is TRBJ1-6, the V gene TRBV2, with 7 positions matching TRBD1. CDR3 length: 13 amino acids. V was clipped by 9 bases and J by 10 bases; unmatched bases: 9. Germline V gives CDR1 SNHLY, CDR2 FYNNEI. The entire variable domain, with the rest obtained from reference TRBV2 and TRBJ1-6, is as follows: EPEVTQTPSHQVTQMGQEVILRCVPISNHLYFYWYRQILGQKVEFLVSFYNNEISEKSEIFDDQFSVERPDGSNFTLKIRSTKLEDSAMYFCARGRTGKSPLHFGNGTRLTVT.

This chain uses TRBV18 with TRBJ2-5; 8 bases are shared with TRBD2. V lost 4 bases to trimming and J lost 5 bases; unmatched junction nucleotides: 6. The CDR3 contains 14 residues. The V gene's germline CDR1 is KGHSH and CDR2 LQKENI. The CDR3 loop is CASSQPGTSETQYF. DNA for the CDR3: TGTGCCAGCTCACAACCCGGGACTAGTGAGACCCAGTACTTC.

This sequence joins TRBV7-8 and TRBJ2-3, with D unresolved. From germline, CDR1 is SGHVS and CDR2 FQNEAQ. This CDR3 is 15 amino acids long. V was trimmed by 2 bases and J by 0 bases, leaving 9 bases between them. CDR3 sequence (DNA): TGTGCCAGCAGCTTATACTCTGCTAGCACAGATACGCAGTATTTT. Protein product: CASSLYSASTDTQYF. The full variable domain, completed using reference TRBV7-8 and TRBJ2-3, is GAGVSQSPRYKVAKRGQDVALRCDPISGHVSLFWYQQALGQGPEFLTYFQNEAQLDKSGLPSDRFFAERPEGSVSTLKIQRTQQEDSAVYLCASSLYSASTDTQYFGPGTRLTVL.

V is TRBV6-1 and J is TRBJ2-3; 11 bases fit TRBD2. The CDR3 has 15 residues. The ends lost 6 bases at V and 0 bases at J; junction bases unmatched: 2. Germline lookup yields CDR1 MNHNS and CDR2 SASEGT. As DNA, the CDR3 is TGTGCCAGCAGGGGACTAGCGGTGAGCACAGATACGCAGTATTTT. It encodes CASRGLAVSTDTQYF.

The genes are TRBV7-9 and TRBJ2-7; D might be TRBD1 (6 bases). V was shortened by 5 bases and J by 4 bases, with 15 bases between the two germline ends. CDR3 length equals 14 residues. CDR1 and CDR2 from the germline V gene are SEHNR and FQNEAQ (reference sequence). CDR3 DNA: TGTGCCAGCAGCGTCACGGGACAAACTTACGAGCAGTACTTC. Translated: CASSVTGQTYEQYF.

The chain couples TRBV19 to TRBJ1-5, with 9 positions matching TRBD1. Germline CDR1 is LNHDA and CDR2 is SQIVND (reference sequence). The CDR3 has 14 amino acids. With V trimmed by 4 bases and J by 7 bases, 5 bases remained unmatched. This CDR3 is CASSRGQGEQPQHF. For the CDR3, the DNA is TGTGCCAGTAGTAGGGGACAGGGAGAACAGCCCCAGCATTTT.

The rearrangement joins TRBV30 to TRBJ1-2; D is perhaps TRBD1 (6 bases). Trimming took 3 bases from V and 5 from J, leaving 13 bases between them. Germline V gives CDR1 GTSNPN, CDR2 SVGIG (reference sequence). The CDR3 sequence is 13 residues long. The CDR3 loop is CAWSQGGPYGYTF. CDR3 coding DNA: TGTGCCTGGAGCCAAGGGGGTCCGTATGGCTACACCTTC.

The rearrangement joins TRBV5-1 to TRBJ2-3; 7 bases are shared with TRBD1. This CDR3 is built from 17 residues. The germline CDR1 and CDR2 sequences are SGHRS and YFSETQ. After removal of 0 bases from V and 5 bases from J, the junction contained 12 bases not matched to a gene. The CDR3 loop is CASSLASDRVGVDTQYF. Here the CDR3 DNA reads TGCGCCAGCAGCTTGGCCTCCGACAGGGTCGGGGTAGATACGCAGTATTTT.

The chain is built from TRBV18 and TRBJ2-7; D is unclear. In germline, CDR1 is KGHSH, CDR2 LQKENI. The CDR3 length is 12 residues. Trimming left V 4 bases short and J 3 bases short, with 7 bases between. The CDR3 nucleotides are TGTGCCAGCTCACTACAGCTCTACGAGCAGTACTTC. This codes for CASSLQLYEQYF. The full variable domain, in which reference TRBV18 and TRBJ2-7 provide the parts outside the CDR3, is NAGVMQNPRHLVRRRGQEARLRCSPMKGHSHVYWYRQLPEEGLKFMVYLQKENIIDESGMPKERFSAEFPKEGPSILRIQQVVRGDSAAYFCASSLQLYEQYFGPGTRLTVT.

As concerns this clone: This specimen includes other DNA sequences encoding the same CDR3. This chain connects TRBV29-1 to TRBJ2-3, with TRBD2 identical over 9 bases. The V gene end was trimmed by 4 bases and the J gene end by 0 bases; junction bases not matched to a gene: 5. Per germline, CDR1 SQVTM and CDR2 ANQGSEA. This CDR3 spans 15 amino acids. DNA of the CDR3: TGCAGCGTTGTGCTAGCGGGACCTAGCACAGATACGCAGTATTTT. Translation gives CSVVLAGPSTDTQYF.

This clone appeared a single time. J is TRBJ2-7 and V is TRBV11-2, with a tentative D call TRBD2 (5 bases). V dropped 1 base and J dropped 5 bases, with 12 bases sitting between them. This CDR3 region has 14 residues. Germline CDR1 and CDR2: SGHAT and FQNNGV. The CDR3 nucleotides are TGTGCCAGCAGCTTAGGCCGAGGAGGCGACGAGCAGTACTTC. Its translation is CASSLGRGGDEQYF.

J is TRBJ1-1 and V is TRBV6-6; D possibly corresponds to TRBD1 (6 bases). Trimming pared 6 bases from V and 5 bases from J, leaving 13 bases between. The germline V gene encodes CDR1 MNHNY and CDR2 SVGAGI (reference sequence). The CDR3 runs to 13 residues. The CDR3 is CASRKGVGTEAFF. The DNA of the CDR3 is TGTGCCAGCAGGAAGGGGGTCGGGACTGAAGCTTTCTTT.

V usage is TRBV6-1 and J usage is TRBJ2-5; 8 nucleotides align to TRBD2. The CDR3 has 15 amino acids. With 6 bases clipped from V and 3 bases from J, the junction kept 9 bases outside the gene matches. Per the germline V gene, CDR1 is MNHNS and CDR2 is SASEGT. The CDR3 sequence: CASSPGVAGKETQYF. In nucleotides, the CDR3 is TGTGCCAGCAGCCCCGGGGTAGCGGGGAAAGAGACCCAGTACTTC.

This clone was found once. The rearrangement uses TRBV6-1 and TRBJ2-7; 8 nucleotides match TRBD2. The trim removed 8 bases at V and 3 bases at J, leaving 6 bases unmatched. This CDR3 spans 13 amino acids. CDR1 is MNHNS and CDR2 is SASEGT in the germline V gene. CDR3 loop: CASGREVRYEQYF. The CDR3 region has the DNA TGTGCCAGCGGGCGGGAGGTCCGCTACGAGCAGTACTTC.

The chain carries TRBV7-2 and TRBJ1-1; tentatively, D is TRBD1 (6 bases). Germline lookup yields CDR1 SGHTA and CDR2 FQGNSA. V shed 5 bases and J shed 4 bases, with 17 bases lying between them. The CDR3 runs to 15 residues. The DNA for the CDR3 is TGTGCCAGCAGCCGTCTGGCAGGGGTTGCCACTGAAGCTTTCTTT. As protein: CASSRLAGVATEAFF.

The J gene is TRBJ2-7, the V gene TRBV7-3, with a weak D call TRBD1 (6 bases). V was pared by 5 bases and J by 6 bases, with 14 bases between. This CDR3 region has 13 residues. Germline V gives CDR1 SGHTA, CDR2 FQGTGA. CDR3 bases: TGTGCCAGCAGCCTTACAGGGTGGAGCGAGCAGTACTTC. Amino acid sequence: CASSLTGWSEQYF. Combining the CDR3 with reference TRBV7-3 and TRBJ2-7 gives the whole variable domain GAGVSQTPSNKVTEKGKYVELRCDPISGHTALYWYRQSLGQGPEFLIYFQGTGAADDSGLPNDRFFAVRPEGSVSTLKIQRTERGDSAVYLCASSLTGWSEQYFGPGTRLTVT.

The chain links TRBV18 to TRBJ1-5; D is unresolved. This CDR3 region has 12 residues. Germline V gene lookup returns CDR1 KGHSH and CDR2 LQKENI. Trimming stripped 6 bases from V and 4 bases from J, with 7 bases between. The CDR3 is CASSDGNQPQHF. The CDR3 region has the DNA TGTGCCAGCTCCGACGGGAATCAGCCCCAGCATTTT.

The table lists this clone with a few counts. The chain has TRBV11-3 and TRBJ1-4; D is unresolved. Trimming stripped 1 base from V and 8 bases from J, with 5 bases between. Per the germline V gene, CDR1 is SGHNT and CDR2 is YENEEA. The CDR3 runs to 12 residues. The CDR3 reads CASSLVEEKLFF. In DNA form, the CDR3 reads TGTGCCAGCAGCTTAGTTGAGGAAAAACTGTTTTTT.

The CDR3 is CASRMQGLDEQYF. CDR3 sequence (DNA): TGTGCCAGCAGGATGCAGGGCCTTGACGAGCAGTACTTC. V and J are TRBV13 and TRBJ2-7, with a tentative D call TRBD1 (5 bases). Deletions cut 6 bases from V and 5 bases from J, with 14 bases between. The CDR3 extends over 13 amino acids. Germline CDR1 is PRHDT and CDR2 is FYEKMQ (reference sequence). Together with reference TRBV13 and TRBJ2-7, the CDR3 gives the full variable domain: AAGVIQSPRHLIKEKRETATLKCYPIPRHDTVYWYQQGPGQDPQFLISFYEKMQSDKGSIPDRFSAQQFSDYHSELNMSSLELGDSALYFCASRMQGLDEQYFGPGTRLTVT.

This chain links TRBV5-4 with TRBJ2-7; 9 bases map to TRBD1. Germline assignment: CDR1 SGHNT and CDR2 YYREEE (reference sequence). The V segment lost 0 bases and the J segment 4 bases; nucleotides outside the gene matches: 5. The CDR3 loop spans 15 amino acids. DNA for the CDR3: TGTGCCAGCAGCTTGGGGGGACAGGGAGTTTACGAGCAGTACTTC. Translated: CASSLGGQGVYEQYF.

This clone occurred once. The chain couples TRBV6-6 to TRBJ1-2, with 7 bases that match TRBD1. CDR1 and CDR2 from the germline V gene are MNHNY and SVGAGI (reference sequence). The CDR3 contains 15 residues. V lost 5 bases, J lost 4 bases, and 10 bases stayed unmatched. The CDR3: CASSPQDDRAYGYTF. The CDR3 DNA sequence: TGTGCCAGCAGTCCCCAAGACGACAGGGCCTATGGCTACACCTTC.

This rearrangement joins TRBV29-1 to TRBJ2-5; a weak D match, TRBD2 (6 bases). The DNA end lines up better with TRBJ2-7; the J call may be wrong. CDR1 and CDR2 (germline): SQVTM, ANQGSEA. This CDR3 has 13 residues. The CDR3 sequence: CSVERVGLDEQYF. CDR3 coding DNA: TGCAGCGTTGAAAGGGTGGGACTCGACGAGCAGTACTTC.

The chain recombines TRBV29-1 with TRBJ1-1; TRBD1 might be the D (5 bases). V dropped 6 bases and J dropped 6 bases, with 17 bases sitting between them. Per germline, CDR1 SQVTM and CDR2 ANQGSEA. The CDR3 extends over 13 amino acids. The CDR3 spells CSVEGRVRSEAFF. The DNA for the CDR3 is TGCAGCGTCGAGGGGAGGGTACGGTCTGAAGCTTTCTTT.

The gene calls are TRBV5-1 and TRBJ2-2; 10 nucleotides match TRBD1. In germline, CDR1 is SGHRS, CDR2 YFSETQ. The CDR3 sequence is 16 residues long. V gave up 4 bases and J gave up 2 bases; unmatched junction bases: 5. CDR3 region: CASSGGQGRNTGELFF. The CDR3 DNA follows: TGCGCCAGCAGCGGGGGACAGGGGCGCAACACCGGGGAGCTGTTTTTT.

The V gene is TRBV5-4, the J gene TRBJ2-7; D is perhaps TRBD1 (6 bases). Trimming pared 3 bases from V and 0 bases from J, leaving 10 bases between. CDR3 length: 14 amino acids. From germline, CDR1 is SGHNT and CDR2 YYREEE (reference sequence). CDR3 loop: CASSSTTGSYEQYF. DNA of the CDR3: TGTGCCAGCAGCTCTACGACAGGCTCCTACGAGCAGTACTTC.

The rearrangement joins TRBV30 to TRBJ1-2, with 9 bases that match TRBD1. Trimming cost V 1 base and J 6 bases; bases outside gene matches: 3. This CDR3 region has 13 residues. Germline assignment: CDR1 GTSNPN and CDR2 SVGIG (reference sequence). Here the CDR3 reads CAWSGGQGNGYTF. The DNA for the CDR3 is TGTGCCTGGAGTGGGGGACAGGGAAATGGCTACACCTTC.

Here the CDR3 reads CASSLASGWEQYF. The DNA for the CDR3 is TGTGCCAGCAGCTTAGCAAGCGGCTGGGAGCAGTACTTC. The gene calls are TRBV7-8 and TRBJ2-7, with D perhaps matching TRBD2 (5 bases). Trimming shortened V by 0 bases and J by 7 bases, and 10 bases separated the two germline ends. The germline CDR1 and CDR2 sequences are SGHVS and FQNEAQ. This CDR3 contains 13 residues.